Following are 6 T cell receptor beta chains from one sample sequenced in a study of T cell responses to AZD1222 COVID-19 vaccine (dated by TCRdb to 2020 to 2023). The library was generated by the immunoSEQ multiplex PCR assay. TCRdb provides this immuneACCESS table in a form limited to in-frame rearrangements. Some clones are lacking; in checked studies, under half of them reflect an unresolved V gene, and why the rest are absent is not known. The sample yields about 160,000 clones; around nine tenths were counted once. The top ten clones comprise 4.3% of the sample. The sample's time point label, in plain terms: about 28 days (+/-7) after the second vaccine dose. Specimen: peripheral blood, collected 28 days after the second AZD1222 dose. The receptors stem from an adult who received the AZD1222 COVID-19 vaccine.

The chain is built from TRBV3-1 (or the pseudogene TRBV3-2) and TRBJ2-3, with 8 bases matching TRBD2. The CDR3 length is 16 residues. From germline, CDR1 is LGHDT and CDR2 YNNKEL (reference sequence). V shed 1 base, J shed 1 base, and the junction held 4 bases outside the gene matches. The CDR3 coding sequence is TGTGCCAGCAGCCAAGGCACGCGGGGGGGCACAGATACGCAGTATTTT. Translated, it gives CASSQGTRGGTDTQYF.

This clone was observed a handful of times. V gene TRBV10-3 combines with J gene TRBJ1-2, with D uncertain. The CDR3 runs 12 residues. From germline, CDR1 is ENHRY and CDR2 SYGVKD. V was trimmed by 5 bases and J by 8 bases, leaving 12 bases between them. The CDR3: CAISSEEEGYTF. The CDR3 DNA reads as TGTGCCATCAGTTCCGAGGAGGAGGGCTACACCTTC.

The V gene is TRBV2, the J gene TRBJ1-3; a possible D gene is TRBD1 (6 bases). V lost 8 bases, J lost 4 bases, and 9 bases lay in between. CDR3 length: 12 amino acids. From germline, CDR1 is SNHLY and CDR2 FYNNEI. CDR3 coding DNA: TGTGCCAGCCGGGACATCGGAAACACCATATATTTT. Its translation is CASRDIGNTIYF.

The chain is built from TRBV19 and TRBJ1-5; TRBD1 might be the D (6 bases). Looked up from germline, CDR1 is LNHDA and CDR2 is SQIVND (reference sequence). The CDR3 consists of 19 residues. Trimming left V 6 bases short and J 0 bases short, with 24 bases between. CDR3 amino acids: CASSLGGSRPFYSNQPQHF. The CDR3 coding sequence is TGTGCCAGTAGCCTCGGGGGCAGTCGACCTTTCTATAGCAATCAGCCCCAGCATTTT.

The chain couples TRBV5-1 to TRBJ1-1; no firm D call. Trimming pared 0 bases from V and 4 bases from J, leaving 10 bases between. Germline V gives CDR1 SGHRS, CDR2 YFSETQ. The CDR3 sequence is 14 residues long. The CDR3 here is CASSLVGDGTEAFF. The DNA for the CDR3 is TGCGCCAGCAGCTTGGTAGGAGACGGCACTGAAGCTTTCTTT. Filled out from reference TRBV5-1 and TRBJ1-1, the complete variable domain reads KAGVTQTPRYLIKTRGQQVTLSCSPISGHRSVSWYQQTPGQGLQFLFEYFSETQRNKGNFPGRFSGRQFSNSRSEMNVSTLELGDSALYLCASSLVGDGTEAFFGQGTRLTVV.

This clone came up once. The rearrangement joins TRBV18 to TRBJ2-2; unclear D gene. The germline V and J ends were trimmed by 3 bases and 0 bases, with 11 bases remaining between them. The CDR3 is 16 residues long. Germline lookup yields CDR1 KGHSH and CDR2 LQKENI. CDR3 loop: CASSPPSFANTGELFF. CDR3 DNA: TGTGCCAGCTCACCTCCCAGCTTCGCGAACACCGGGGAGCTGTTTTTT. The whole variable domain, filled in from reference TRBV18 and TRBJ2-2, reads NAGVMQNPRHLVRRRGQEARLRCSPMKGHSHVYWYRQLPEEGLKFMVYLQKENIIDESGMPKERFSAEFPKEGPSILRIQQVVRGDSAAYFCASSPPSFANTGELFFGEGSRLTVL.